The present entry profiles one TCR beta chain with its context. Its antigen has not been determined. Base qualities are missing; no much larger clone stands one base away. Library method: 5' RACE. TCRdb records Illumina HiSeq 2500 as the sequencer. The second PCR ran for about 6 to 11 cycles and used a J-beta primer mix along with a sample-barcoded 5' primer. A unique molecular identifier was introduced onto each TCR beta cDNA molecule by a template-switch 5' adaptor carrying 12 random nucleotides. Each sample yielded at least 2.5 million CDR3-containing paired-end reads. The Mint cDNA synthesis kit, primed by a TRBC-specific oligonucleotide, was used to synthesize first-strand cDNA from all RNA. Following uracil-DNA glycosylase treatment, all cDNA underwent a first 18-cycle PCR with the universal primers M1SS and BC2_uni_R. The study's processing was this. For normalization, 1 million high-quality reads, each with a distinct molecular identifier, were randomly selected from each sample. Instead of being binned into consensus sequences, reads that shared molecular identifiers were thrown out. MiTCR, set to a Q25 quality threshold and the strictest error-elimination algorithm, was used for CDR3 identification, clonotype clustering and error correction. A nonparametric unseen species model with Euler transformation was used to estimate a lower bound on total TCR beta diversity. TCRdb cleaned the public reads at Q25 with fastp, built clones with MiXCR and kept in-frame beta chains. Rows are unified per CDR3 protein, each entry keeping the most common DNA and genes. TCRdb's processing, not the authors' own work, is the source of the V and J calls. In this sample the table shows 550,000 to 600,000 distinct CDR3 sequences, 25% to 30% of which occur a single time. The ten largest clones take up about 18% of the sample.

The data derive from a study of blood T cells in healthy people across ages (dated by TCRdb to between 2015 and 2017). Context from the whole study: In model experiments, template switching captured roughly one uniquely barcoded TCR beta cDNA molecule for every two T cells. Using deep sequencing normalized with unique cDNA molecular identifiers, the study measured how TCR beta repertoire diversity changes with age. The donors were split into four age groups: young (average 16 years), middle-aged (around 40), aged (approximately 60) and long-lived (under 85). To avoid experimental bias, donors of different ages were distributed randomly across sequencing lanes. For two donors (one aged 18 to 30 and one aged 80 or older), the study analyzed two additional independent replicas of 1 million unique cDNA reads from the same blood draw.

General findings and caveats noted by the study authors: Compared with the aged group, the long-lived group had more naive CD4+ T cells, fewer expanded clones and increased TCR diversity, suggesting age selection. Because profiling used bulk unsorted PBMCs, naive and antigen-experienced compartments could not be compared conclusively. Estimates of total diversity based on one million sequenced T cells were regarded as lower bounds and as underestimates. Because the CMV infection status of the donors was unknown, age-related changes in expanded clonotypes may potentially have been confounded. Observed TCR beta diversity per million T cells fell roughly linearly with age, and a significant reduction was already apparent by age roughly 40. A strong correlation was found between observed TCR beta diversity and the percentage of naive T cells measured by flow cytometry.

Including cysteine and phenylalanine, the CDR3 has 16 amino acids. CDR3 DNA is the only sequence kept; it has 48 bases, read in frame from the first base. The CDR1 and CDR2 encoded by the germline V gene are SGHTA and FQGNSA. The junction shows trimming of 5 bases on V and 0 bases on J, plus 15 bases between the germline ends. Systemically healthy Caucasian individuals from Russia, around 39 in total and aged about 6 to 95 years, were included as donors. Roughly 11 milliliters of peripheral blood were drawn from each donor into EDTA-treated Vacutainer tubes. Ficoll-Paque density-gradient centrifugation was used to isolate PBMCs, with at least 7 million obtained per sample. Total RNA, at least 5.5 micrograms per sample, was extracted from PBMCs with Trizol reagent. The percentages of naive CD45RAhigh/CD27high T cells were determined by flow cytometry on a PBMC aliquot from every donor.

The chain couples TRBV7-2 to TRBJ2-3; a weak D assignment points to TRBD2 (6 bases agree). Sequences were obtained from blood. This TCR was recovered from a woman aged 65 to 85 in good health. DNA sequence: TGTGCCAGCAGCCCCCGTTCGGGGACTAGCACAGATACGCAGTATTTT. Translation gives CASSPRSGTSTDTQYF.